These 23 T cell receptor beta chains came from one sample sequenced in a study of T cell responses to AZD1222 COVID-19 vaccine. Using immunoSEQ multiplex PCR, the repertoire was profiled, and TCRdb retains in-frame clones only, with some absent. The sample lists around 120,000 clones, roughly 87% occurring once. This material consisted of peripheral blood, taken 28 days after the second AZD1222 dose. These receptors originate from an adult who received the AZD1222 COVID-19 vaccine.

The rearrangement uses TRBV5-5 and TRBJ2-7; 8 bases are shared with TRBD2. The trim removed 7 bases at V and 3 bases at J, leaving 9 bases unmatched. Germline loops: CDR1 SGHKS, CDR2 YYEKEE (reference sequence). This CDR3 region has 14 residues. This CDR3 reads CASLPGGRIYEQYF. The CDR3, as DNA: TGTGCCAGCCTCCCGGGGGGGCGCATCTACGAGCAGTACTTC.

The chain employs TRBV18 and TRBJ1-2; no definite D call. The V gene lost 0 bases and the J gene lost 8 bases, with 7 bases spanning the gap. The CDR3 loop spans 12 amino acids. The V gene's germline CDR1 is KGHSH and CDR2 LQKENI. CDR3 coding DNA: TGTGCCAGCTCACCACCGGCCGGGGGCTACACCTTC. This gives the protein CASSPPAGGYTF.

The table lists this clone with a few counts. This chain connects TRBV7-9 to TRBJ1-5; no definite D call. Trimming shortened V by 3 bases and J by 3 bases, and 9 bases separated the two germline ends. The germline CDR1 and CDR2 sequences are SEHNR and FQNEAQ (reference sequence). The length of the CDR3 is 14 residues. The CDR3 DNA reads as TGTGCCAGCAGCTTGGGAGGGAACAATCAGCCCCAGCATTTT. Protein product: CASSLGGNNQPQHF.

The chain carries TRBV15 and TRBJ2-3, with D unresolved. The CDR3 extends over 13 amino acids. Germline lookup yields CDR1 LNHNV and CDR2 YYDKDF (reference sequence). V was shortened by 0 bases and J by 5 bases, with 6 bases between the two germline ends. The CDR3 nucleotides are TGTGCCACCAGCAGAGATGTAATAGATACGCAGTATTTT. Protein: CATSRDVIDTQYF.

The CDR3 sequence is CASSHRGLGNQPQHF. The CDR3 DNA reads TGTGCCAGTAGCCACAGGGGGCTCGGAAATCAGCCCCAGCATTTT. The chain combines TRBV19 with TRBJ1-5, with 9 nucleotides matching TRBD1. CDR3 length equals 15 residues. CDR1 LNHDA and CDR2 SQIVND come from the germline V gene (reference sequence). The ends lost 6 bases at V and 4 bases at J; junction bases unmatched: 7.

The rearrangement links TRBV5-6 to TRBJ1-5; D gene unclear. From germline, CDR1 is SGHDT and CDR2 YYEEEE. Deletions cut 0 bases from V and 4 bases from J, with 5 bases between. This CDR3 region has 13 residues. This chain's CDR3 is CASSLVGNQPQHF. The CDR3 nucleotides read TGTGCCAGCAGCTTGGTGGGGAATCAGCCCCAGCATTTT.

The chain links TRBV18 to TRBJ2-7; D unclear. The V gene's germline CDR1 is KGHSH and CDR2 LQKENI. The V gene lost 3 bases and the J gene lost 6 bases, with 15 bases spanning the gap. The CDR3 sequence is 14 residues long. DNA for the CDR3: TGTGCCAGCTCACCCGAAAGTCGGAGAGGCGAGCAGTACTTC. Encoded protein: CASSPESRRGEQYF.

The chain couples TRBV3-1 (or the pseudogene TRBV3-2) to TRBJ1-6, with D hard to call. The CDR3 totals 15 residues. Germline CDR1 and CDR2: LGHDT and YNNKEL (reference sequence). Trimming took 2 bases from V and 9 from J, leaving 14 bases between them. The CDR3 protein is CASSQSEGRSSPLHF. The CDR3 DNA follows: TGTGCCAGCAGCCAATCAGAGGGAAGGAGTTCACCCCTCCACTTT.

The chain couples TRBV6-2 or TRBV6-3 to TRBJ1-5; the D is unclear. Per germline, CDR1 MNHEY and CDR2 SVGEGT. This CDR3 spans 16 amino acids. V was clipped by 5 bases and J by 3 bases, with 17 bases between them. CDR3 DNA sequence: TGTGCCAGCAGTAAGAACACGGAAATCTCCAATCAGCCCCAGCATTTT. Translation: CASSKNTEISNQPQHF.

V and J are TRBV4-3 and TRBJ1-1; D unclear. The length of the CDR3 is 14 residues. Trimming left V 0 bases short and J 4 bases short, with 9 bases between. CDR1 is LGHNA, CDR2 YSLEER, per germline. The CDR3 loop is CASSQDMTTTEAFF. CDR3 DNA: TGCGCCAGCAGCCAAGATATGACGACCACTGAAGCTTTCTTT.

This chain connects TRBV6-2 or TRBV6-3 to TRBJ1-2; TRBD1 aligns across 9 bases. CDR1 MNHEY and CDR2 SVGEGT come from the germline V gene. The length of the CDR3 is 14 residues. Trimming removed 6 bases from V and 3 bases from J; junction bases left unmatched: 5. The CDR3 sequence is CASSPGQGDYGYTF. In nucleotides, the CDR3 is TGTGCCAGCAGCCCGGGACAGGGTGACTATGGCTACACCTTC.

This sequence joins TRBV11-1 and TRBJ2-5; TRBD1 aligns across 11 bases. This CDR3 is 15 amino acids long. Germline V gives CDR1 SGHAT, CDR2 FQDESV (reference sequence). After removal of 3 bases from V and 3 bases from J, the junction contained 3 bases not matched to a gene. The DNA for the CDR3 is TGTGCCAGCAGCTTCGGGGACAGGGGGAAAGAGACCCAGTACTTC. It yields the protein CASSFGDRGKETQYF. The full variable domain, rest sourced from reference TRBV11-1 and TRBJ2-5, is EAEVAQSPRYKITEKSQAVAFWCDPISGHATLYWYRQILGQGPELLVQFQDESVVDDSQLPKDRFSAERLKGVDSTLKIQPAELGDSAMYLCASSFGDRGKETQYFGPGTRLLVL.

This clone was observed a handful of times. The chain has TRBV5-1 and TRBJ2-7; 10 bases map to TRBD1. V lost 2 bases and J lost 5; bases outside the gene matches: 7. This CDR3 is 15 amino acids long. Germline CDR1 reads SGHRS; CDR2 reads YFSETQ. The CDR3 protein is CASSFRTGGVDEQYF. In DNA, the CDR3 is TGCGCCAGCAGCTTTCGGACAGGGGGGGTCGACGAGCAGTACTTC.

V usage is TRBV7-3 and J usage is TRBJ1-2; D is ambiguous. Germline values: CDR1 SGHTA, CDR2 FQGTGA. V lost 2 bases to trimming and J lost 4 bases, with 5 bases between them. This CDR3 is built from 12 residues. DNA for the CDR3: TGTGCCAGCAGCTTAGCCGGCTATGGCTACACCTTC. Translated, it gives CASSLAGYGYTF.

The CDR3 DNA follows: TGTGCCAGCAGCTTGGGGACAGCAGATACGCAGTATTTT. Amino acid sequence: CASSLGTADTQYF. The genes are TRBV5-8 and TRBJ2-3; TRBD1 is a possible D gene (6 bases). Trimming pared 0 bases from V and 4 bases from J, leaving 6 bases between. CDR1 and CDR2 (germline): SGHTS, YDEGEE. The CDR3 runs to 13 residues.

V usage is TRBV11-3 and J usage is TRBJ1-2; 8 positions match TRBD1. The CDR3 extends over 15 amino acids. In germline, CDR1 is SGHNT, CDR2 YENEEA. V dropped 2 bases and J dropped 5; count of bases not matched to a gene: 7. CDR3 residues: CASSLPGGIRYGYTF. The CDR3 coding sequence is TGTGCCAGCAGCTTACCAGGGGGCATTCGGTATGGCTACACCTTC.

This chain joins TRBV6-6 and TRBJ2-7; D is undetermined. Trimming stripped 0 bases from V and 1 base from J, with 4 bases between. Germline V lookup: CDR1 MNHNY, CDR2 SVGAGI (reference sequence). This CDR3 spans 13 amino acids. As DNA, the CDR3 is TGTGCCAGCAGTTACTCCGATTCCTACGAGCAGTACTTC. As protein: CASSYSDSYEQYF.

The gene calls are TRBV4-3 and TRBJ1-2, with a possible D match to TRBD1 (5 bases). CDR1 and CDR2 (germline): LGHNA, YSLEER. V lost 0 bases and J 4 bases, leaving 9 bases between the germline ends. CDR3 length: 14 amino acids. This CDR3 reads CASSQESGIYGYTF. As DNA, the CDR3 is TGCGCCAGCAGCCAAGAGTCAGGGATCTATGGCTACACCTTC.

There are a few counts of this clone. V is TRBV19 and J is TRBJ2-2; TRBD1 matches 9 bases. This CDR3 contains 15 residues. CDR1 is LNHDA and CDR2 is SQIVND in the germline V gene (reference sequence). The junction had 8 bases not matched to a gene; V was cut back by 6 bases and J by 6 bases. Here the CDR3 reads CASRMRDRVAGELFF. The CDR3 coding sequence is TGTGCCAGTAGGATGCGGGACAGGGTGGCCGGGGAGCTGTTTTTT.

This chain connects TRBV7-9 to TRBJ1-6, with D hard to call. Germline lookup yields CDR1 SEHNR and CDR2 FQNEAQ (reference sequence). The CDR3 loop spans 14 amino acids. V shed 3 bases and J shed 4 bases, with 7 bases lying between them. Here the CDR3 reads CASSLEFYNSPLHF. CDR3 coding DNA: TGTGCCAGCAGCTTGGAGTTTTATAATTCACCCCTCCACTTT. The complete variable domain, with remaining parts taken from reference TRBV7-9 and TRBJ1-6, reads DTGVSQNPRHKITKRGQNVTFRCDPISEHNRLYWYRQTLGQGPEFLTYFQNEAQLEKSRLLSDRFSAERPKGSFSTLEIQRTEQGDSAMYLCASSLEFYNSPLHFGNGTRLTVT.

The chain links TRBV18 to TRBJ2-2; D uncertain. The CDR3 contains 14 residues. The V and J ends lost 2 bases and 4 bases respectively, with 8 bases between them. Germline assignment: CDR1 KGHSH and CDR2 LQKENI. The CDR3 DNA follows: TGTGCCAGCTCACCAGATAGGTCCACCGGGGAGCTGTTTTTT. The encoded protein is CASSPDRSTGELFF.

V gene TRBV5-1 combines with J gene TRBJ2-7; unclear D gene. The CDR3 is 12 amino acids. Germline V gene sequence: CDR1 SGHRS, CDR2 YFSETQ. Trimming shortened V by 2 bases and J by 7 bases, and 10 bases separated the two germline ends. CDR3 amino acids: CASSLTPGEQYF. CDR3 coding DNA: TGCGCCAGCAGCTTAACTCCCGGGGAGCAGTACTTC.

The chain combines TRBV7-2 with TRBJ1-1; D may be TRBD1 (6 bases). With 4 bases removed from V and 3 bases from J, the gap between germline ends came to 18 bases. Germline assignment: CDR1 SGHTA and CDR2 FQGNSA. CDR3 size: 16 residues. CDR3 sequence reads: CASSSRHYRDDTEAFF. The CDR3, as DNA: TGTGCCAGCAGCTCCAGACACTACAGGGATGACACTGAAGCTTTCTTT.